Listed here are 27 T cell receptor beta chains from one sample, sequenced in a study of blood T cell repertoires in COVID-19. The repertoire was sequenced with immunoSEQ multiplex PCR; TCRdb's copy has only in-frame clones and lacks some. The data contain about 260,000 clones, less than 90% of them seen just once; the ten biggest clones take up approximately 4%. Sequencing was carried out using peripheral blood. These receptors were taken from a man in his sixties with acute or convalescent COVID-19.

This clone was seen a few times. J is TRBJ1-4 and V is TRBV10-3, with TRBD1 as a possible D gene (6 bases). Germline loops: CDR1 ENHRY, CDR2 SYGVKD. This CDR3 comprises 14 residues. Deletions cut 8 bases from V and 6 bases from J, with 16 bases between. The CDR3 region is CAIRRGPEYEKLFF. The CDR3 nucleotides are TGTGCCATCCGGCGGGGGCCGGAGTATGAAAAACTGTTTTTT.

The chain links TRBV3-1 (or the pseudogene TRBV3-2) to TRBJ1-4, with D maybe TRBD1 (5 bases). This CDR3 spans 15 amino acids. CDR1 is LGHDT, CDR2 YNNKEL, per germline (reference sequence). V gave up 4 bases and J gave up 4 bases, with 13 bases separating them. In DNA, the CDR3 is TGTGCCAGCAGCCGAGAGACAGCCCTTAATGAAAAACTGTTTTTT. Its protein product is CASSRETALNEKLFF.

The CDR3 nucleotides are TGCGCCAGCAGCTTGGCCGTACTAGCAGCTACAGATACGCAGTATTTT. Translation: CASSLAVLAATDTQYF. The chain joins TRBV5-1 to TRBJ2-3, with a tentative D call TRBD2 (6 bases). In germline, CDR1 is SGHRS, CDR2 YFSETQ. Trimming took off 0 bases at V and 3 bases at J, with 14 bases between the two ends. The CDR3 has 16 residues.

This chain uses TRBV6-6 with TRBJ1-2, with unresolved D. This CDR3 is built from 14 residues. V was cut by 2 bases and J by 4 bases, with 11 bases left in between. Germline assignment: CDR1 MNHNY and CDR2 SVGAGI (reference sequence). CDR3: CASSYETGSYGYTF. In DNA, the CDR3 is TGTGCCAGCAGTTACGAGACGGGGTCCTATGGCTACACCTTC.

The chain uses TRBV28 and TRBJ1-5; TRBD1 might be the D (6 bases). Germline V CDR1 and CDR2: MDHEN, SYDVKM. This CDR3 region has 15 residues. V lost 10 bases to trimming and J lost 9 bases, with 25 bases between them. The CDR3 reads CAINGGGQGSRPQHF. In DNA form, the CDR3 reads TGTGCCATCAACGGGGGGGGGCAGGGTTCTCGGCCCCAGCATTTT.

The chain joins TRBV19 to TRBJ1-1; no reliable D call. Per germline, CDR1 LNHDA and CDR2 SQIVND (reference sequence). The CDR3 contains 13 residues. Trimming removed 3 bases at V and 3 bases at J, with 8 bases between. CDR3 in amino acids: CASSMNGYTEAFF. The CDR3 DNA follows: TGTGCCAGTAGTATGAACGGTTACACTGAAGCTTTCTTT.

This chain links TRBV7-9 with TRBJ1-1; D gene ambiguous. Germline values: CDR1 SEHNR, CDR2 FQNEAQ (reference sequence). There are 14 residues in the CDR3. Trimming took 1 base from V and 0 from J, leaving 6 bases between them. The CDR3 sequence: CASSLEAVNTEAFF. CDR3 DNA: TGTGCCAGCAGCTTAGAGGCGGTGAACACTGAAGCTTTCTTT.

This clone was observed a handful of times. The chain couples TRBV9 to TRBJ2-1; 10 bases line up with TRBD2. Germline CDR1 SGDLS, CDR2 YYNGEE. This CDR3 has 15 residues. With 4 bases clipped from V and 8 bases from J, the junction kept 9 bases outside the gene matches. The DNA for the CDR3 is TGTGCCAGCAGCCCAGCGGGAGGGCTTGGAGATGAGCAGTTCTTC. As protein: CASSPAGGLGDEQFF.

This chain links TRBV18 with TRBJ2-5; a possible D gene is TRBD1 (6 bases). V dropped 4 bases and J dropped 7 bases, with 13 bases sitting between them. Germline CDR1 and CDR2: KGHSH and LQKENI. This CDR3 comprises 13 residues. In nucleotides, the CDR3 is TGTGCCAGCTCACAGGACAGTTCTGGGACCCAGTACTTC. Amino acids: CASSQDSSGTQYF.

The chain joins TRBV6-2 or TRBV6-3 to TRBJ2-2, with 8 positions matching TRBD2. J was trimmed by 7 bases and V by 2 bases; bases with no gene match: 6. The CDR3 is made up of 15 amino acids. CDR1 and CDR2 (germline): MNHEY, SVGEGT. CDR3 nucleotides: TGTGCCAGCAGTTACAGAGGGACTAGAGGCGGGGAGCTGTTTTTT. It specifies CASSYRGTRGGELFF.

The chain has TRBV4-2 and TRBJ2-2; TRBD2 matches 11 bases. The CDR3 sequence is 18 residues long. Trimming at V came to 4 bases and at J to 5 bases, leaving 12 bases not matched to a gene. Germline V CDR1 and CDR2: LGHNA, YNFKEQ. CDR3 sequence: CASSPSLAGGIQTGELFF. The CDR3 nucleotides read TGTGCCAGCAGCCCTTCCCTAGCGGGGGGAATACAAACCGGGGAGCTGTTTTTT.

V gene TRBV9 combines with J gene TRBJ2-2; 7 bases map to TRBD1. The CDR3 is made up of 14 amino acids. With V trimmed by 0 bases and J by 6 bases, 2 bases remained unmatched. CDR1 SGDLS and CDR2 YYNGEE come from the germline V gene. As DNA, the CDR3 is TGTGCCAGCAGCGTAGACAGGGGTGCCGGGGAGCTGTTTTTT. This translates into CASSVDRGAGELFF.

The CDR3 here is CAITAGRPNTEAFF. The CDR3 DNA reads as TGTGCCATCACCGCGGGCAGACCGAACACTGAAGCTTTCTTT. V gene TRBV10-3 combines with J gene TRBJ1-1; no definite D call. Germline lookup yields CDR1 ENHRY and CDR2 SYGVKD. The CDR3 runs to 14 residues. V gave up 7 bases and J gave up 1 base, with 13 bases separating them.

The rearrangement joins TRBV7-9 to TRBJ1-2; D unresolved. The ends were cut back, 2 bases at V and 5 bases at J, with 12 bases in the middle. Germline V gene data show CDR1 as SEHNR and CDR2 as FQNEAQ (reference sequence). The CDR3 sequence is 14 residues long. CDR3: CASSLSAASYGYTF. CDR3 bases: TGTGCCAGCAGCTTAAGCGCAGCCTCGTATGGCTACACCTTC.

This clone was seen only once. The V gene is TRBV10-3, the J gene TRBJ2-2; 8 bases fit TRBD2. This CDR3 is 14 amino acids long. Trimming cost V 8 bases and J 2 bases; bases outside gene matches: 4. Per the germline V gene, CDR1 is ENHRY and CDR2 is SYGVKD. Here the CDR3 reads CAIRGGINTGELFF. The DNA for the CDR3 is TGTGCCATCCGGGGGGGGATTAACACCGGGGAGCTGTTTTTT.

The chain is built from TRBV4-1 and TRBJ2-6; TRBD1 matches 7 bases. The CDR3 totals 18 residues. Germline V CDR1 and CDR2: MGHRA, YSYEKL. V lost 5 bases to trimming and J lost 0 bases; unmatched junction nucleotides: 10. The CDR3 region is CASSLGQLISSGANVLTF. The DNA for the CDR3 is TGCGCCAGCAGCTTGGGACAGTTAATAAGCTCTGGGGCCAACGTCCTGACTTTC.

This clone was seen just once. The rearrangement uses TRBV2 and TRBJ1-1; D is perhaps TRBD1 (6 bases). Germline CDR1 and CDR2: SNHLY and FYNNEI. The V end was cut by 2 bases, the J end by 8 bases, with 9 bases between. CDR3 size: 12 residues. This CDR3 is CASSEWTDEAFF. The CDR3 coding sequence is TGTGCCAGCAGTGAATGGACAGACGAAGCTTTCTTT. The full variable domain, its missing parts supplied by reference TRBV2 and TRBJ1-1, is EPEVTQTPSHQVTQMGQEVILRCVPISNHLYFYWYRQILGQKVEFLVSFYNNEISEKSEIFDDQFSVERPDGSNFTLKIRSTKLEDSAMYFCASSEWTDEAFFGQGTRLTVV.

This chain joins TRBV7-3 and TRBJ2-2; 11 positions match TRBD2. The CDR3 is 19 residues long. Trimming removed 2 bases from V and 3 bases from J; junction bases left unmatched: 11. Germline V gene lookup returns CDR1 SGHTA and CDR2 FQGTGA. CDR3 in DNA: TGTGCCAGCAGCTTAGGGGCCACTAGCGGGAGAGCGGACACCGGGGAGCTGTTTTTT. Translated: CASSLGATSGRADTGELFF.

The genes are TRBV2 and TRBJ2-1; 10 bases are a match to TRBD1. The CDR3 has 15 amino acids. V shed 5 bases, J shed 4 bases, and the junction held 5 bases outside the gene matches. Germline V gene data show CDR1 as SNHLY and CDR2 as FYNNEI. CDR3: CASSWTGGSYNEQFF. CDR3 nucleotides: TGTGCCAGCAGTTGGACAGGGGGAAGTTACAATGAGCAGTTCTTC.

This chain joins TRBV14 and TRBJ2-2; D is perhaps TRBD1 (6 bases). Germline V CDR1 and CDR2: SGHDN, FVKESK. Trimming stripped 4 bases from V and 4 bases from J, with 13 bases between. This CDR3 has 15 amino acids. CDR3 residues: CASSPPTGLTGELFF. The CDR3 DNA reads TGTGCCAGCAGCCCCCCGACAGGACTCACCGGGGAGCTGTTTTTT.

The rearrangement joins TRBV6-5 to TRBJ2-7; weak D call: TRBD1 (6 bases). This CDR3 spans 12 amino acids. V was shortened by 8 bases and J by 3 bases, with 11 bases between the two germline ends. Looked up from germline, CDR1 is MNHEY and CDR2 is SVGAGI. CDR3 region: CASRDINYEQYF. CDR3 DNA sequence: TGTGCCAGCCGGGACATCAACTACGAGCAGTACTTC.

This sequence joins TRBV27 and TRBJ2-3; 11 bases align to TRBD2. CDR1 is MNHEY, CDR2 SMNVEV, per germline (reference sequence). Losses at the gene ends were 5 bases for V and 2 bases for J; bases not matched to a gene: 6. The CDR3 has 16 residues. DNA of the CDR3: TGTGCCAGCAGTCCTAGACTAGCGGGGACCACAGATACGCAGTATTTT. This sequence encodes CASSPRLAGTTDTQYF.

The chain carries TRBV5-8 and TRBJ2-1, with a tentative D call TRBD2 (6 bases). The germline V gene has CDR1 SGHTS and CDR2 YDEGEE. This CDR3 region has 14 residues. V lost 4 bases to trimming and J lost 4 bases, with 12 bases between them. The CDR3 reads CASSGRLDYNEQFF. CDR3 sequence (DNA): TGTGCCAGCAGCGGACGACTAGATTACAATGAGCAGTTCTTC.

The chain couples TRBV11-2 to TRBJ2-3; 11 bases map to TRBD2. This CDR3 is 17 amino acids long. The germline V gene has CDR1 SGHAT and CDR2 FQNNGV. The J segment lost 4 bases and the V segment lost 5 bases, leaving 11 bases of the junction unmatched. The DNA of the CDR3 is TGTGCCAGCAGCCCTCGGGCGGTAGCGGGGGGGCCAGATACGCAGTATTTT. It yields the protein CASSPRAVAGGPDTQYF.

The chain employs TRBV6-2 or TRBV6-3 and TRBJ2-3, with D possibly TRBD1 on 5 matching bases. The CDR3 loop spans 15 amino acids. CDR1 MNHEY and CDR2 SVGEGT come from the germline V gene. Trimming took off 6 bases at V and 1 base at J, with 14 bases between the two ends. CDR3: CASSYRGWGTDTQYF. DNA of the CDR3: TGTGCCAGCAGCTATAGGGGTTGGGGCACAGATACGCAGTATTTT.

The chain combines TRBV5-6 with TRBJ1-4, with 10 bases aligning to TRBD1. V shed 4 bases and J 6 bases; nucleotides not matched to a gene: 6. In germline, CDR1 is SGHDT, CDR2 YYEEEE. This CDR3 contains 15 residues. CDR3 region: CASSRSGTGDEKLFF. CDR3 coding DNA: TGTGCCAGCAGCCGATCCGGGACAGGGGATGAAAAACTGTTTTTT.

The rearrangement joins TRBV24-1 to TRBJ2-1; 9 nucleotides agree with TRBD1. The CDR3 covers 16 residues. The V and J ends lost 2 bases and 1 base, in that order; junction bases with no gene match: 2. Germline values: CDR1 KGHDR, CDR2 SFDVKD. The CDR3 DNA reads TGTGCCACCAGTGATTCGGGACAGGGATCCTACAATGAGCAGTTCTTC. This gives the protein CATSDSGQGSYNEQFF.